This T cell receptor beta chain was documented in a study of T cells in Graves' hyperthyroidism and ophthalmopathy. Study-level results: Most expanded thyroid clonotypes above 0.001 recurred in blood.

Each person with ophthalmopathy scored at least 3 on the Clinical Activity Score, reached NOSPECS grade 4 or higher, and had been ill under 3 months. PBMCs were collected from a roughly 10 ml volume of fresh peripheral blood. This clonotype was seen ten or more times. What it recognizes is unknown. Amplification yielded TCR beta CDR3 regions, with RNA transcripts as the source. A set of HTBI primers served as the primers for a first-round RT-PCR of the TCR CDR3. TCRdb analysed the multiplex PCR reads with MiXCR anew, one entry per CDR3 protein. This table holds about 640,000 distinct CDR3 sequences, about 20% found once. Trimming shortened V by 1 base and J by 3 bases, and 10 bases separated the two germline ends. Germline lookup yields CDR1 DFQATT and CDR2 SNEGSKA (reference sequence). This CDR3 has 14 residues.

The chain couples TRBV20-1 to TRBJ2-1, with D possibly being TRBD2 (5 bases). This sequence was found in a man aged 25-40 years with Graves' ophthalmopathy. The sequenced sample was blood. CDR3 region: CSARGVEDYNEQFF. The CDR3 region has the DNA TGCAGTGCTAGAGGGGTGGAGGACTACAATGAGCAGTTCTTC.